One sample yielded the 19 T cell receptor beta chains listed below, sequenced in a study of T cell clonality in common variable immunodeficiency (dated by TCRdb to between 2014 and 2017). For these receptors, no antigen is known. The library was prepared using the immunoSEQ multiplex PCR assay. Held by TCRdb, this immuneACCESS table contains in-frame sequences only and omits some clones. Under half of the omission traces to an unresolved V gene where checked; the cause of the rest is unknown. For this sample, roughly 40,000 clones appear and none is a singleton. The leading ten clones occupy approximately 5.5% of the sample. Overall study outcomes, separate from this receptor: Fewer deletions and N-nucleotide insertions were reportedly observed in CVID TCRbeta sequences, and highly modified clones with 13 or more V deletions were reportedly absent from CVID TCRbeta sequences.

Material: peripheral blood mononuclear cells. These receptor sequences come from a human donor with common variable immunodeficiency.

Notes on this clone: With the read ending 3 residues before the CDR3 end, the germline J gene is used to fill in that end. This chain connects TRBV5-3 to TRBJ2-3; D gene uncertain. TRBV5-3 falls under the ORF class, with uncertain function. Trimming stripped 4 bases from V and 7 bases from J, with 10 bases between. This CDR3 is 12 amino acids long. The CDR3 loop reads CARSASMNTQYF. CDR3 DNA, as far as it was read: TGTGCCAGAAGCGCTTCTATGAATACG.

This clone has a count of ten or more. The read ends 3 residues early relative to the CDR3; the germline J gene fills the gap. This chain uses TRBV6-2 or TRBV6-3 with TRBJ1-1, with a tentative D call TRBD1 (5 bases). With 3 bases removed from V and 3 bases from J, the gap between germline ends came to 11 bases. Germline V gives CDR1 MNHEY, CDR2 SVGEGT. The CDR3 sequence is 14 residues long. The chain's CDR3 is CASSYFNRHTEAFF. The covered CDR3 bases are TGTGCCAGCAGTTATTTTAACAGGCACACTGAA.

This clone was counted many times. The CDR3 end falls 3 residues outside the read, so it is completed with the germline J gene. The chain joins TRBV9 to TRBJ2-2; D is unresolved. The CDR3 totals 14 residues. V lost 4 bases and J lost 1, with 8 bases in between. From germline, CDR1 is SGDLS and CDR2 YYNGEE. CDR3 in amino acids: CASSPHQNTGELFF. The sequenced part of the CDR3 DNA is TGTGCCAGCAGCCCCCATCAGAACACCGGGGAG.

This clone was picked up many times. CDR3 DNA (partial): TGTGCCAGCAGCAGGGGGGCAGGGGGCGACTACGAG. This codes for CASSRGAGGDYE. The complete CDR3 protein is CASSRGAGGDYEQYF. The rearrangement joins TRBV11-2 to TRBJ2-7; 8 bases align to TRBD1. Coverage ceases 3 residues before the CDR3 finishes, and the germline J gene fills in the end. This CDR3 is 15 amino acids long. V was pared by 5 bases and J by 3 bases, with 9 bases of the junction left unmatched. Germline CDR1 reads SGHAT; CDR2 reads FQNNGV.

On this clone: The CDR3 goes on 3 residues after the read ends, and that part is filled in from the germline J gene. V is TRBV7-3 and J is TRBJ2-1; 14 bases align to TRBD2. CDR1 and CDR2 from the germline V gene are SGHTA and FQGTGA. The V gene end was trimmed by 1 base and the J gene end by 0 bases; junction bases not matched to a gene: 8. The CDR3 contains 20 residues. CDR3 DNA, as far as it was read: TGTGCCAGCAGCTTAAGTCCGCGGACTAGCGGGGGGAGCTCCTACAATGAG. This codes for CASSLSPRTSGGSSYNE. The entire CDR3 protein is CASSLSPRTSGGSSYNEQFF.

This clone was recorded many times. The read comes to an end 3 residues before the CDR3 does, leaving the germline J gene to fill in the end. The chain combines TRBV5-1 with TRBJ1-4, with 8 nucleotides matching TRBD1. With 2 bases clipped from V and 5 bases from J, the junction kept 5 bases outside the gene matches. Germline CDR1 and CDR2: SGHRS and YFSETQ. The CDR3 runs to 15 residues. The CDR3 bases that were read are TGCGCCAGCAGCTTTGGGGACAGGTTCAATGAAAAA. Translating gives CASSFGDRFNEK. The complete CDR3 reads CASSFGDRFNEKLFF.

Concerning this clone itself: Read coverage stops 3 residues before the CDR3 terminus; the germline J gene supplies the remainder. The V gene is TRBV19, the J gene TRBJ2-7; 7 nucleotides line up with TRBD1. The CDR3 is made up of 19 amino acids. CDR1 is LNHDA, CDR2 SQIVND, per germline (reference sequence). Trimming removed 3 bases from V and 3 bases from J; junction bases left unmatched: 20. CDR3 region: CASSMAVGRGQPGDYEQYF. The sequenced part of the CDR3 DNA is TGTGCCAGTAGTATGGCAGTAGGTCGGGGACAGCCAGGGGACTACGAG.

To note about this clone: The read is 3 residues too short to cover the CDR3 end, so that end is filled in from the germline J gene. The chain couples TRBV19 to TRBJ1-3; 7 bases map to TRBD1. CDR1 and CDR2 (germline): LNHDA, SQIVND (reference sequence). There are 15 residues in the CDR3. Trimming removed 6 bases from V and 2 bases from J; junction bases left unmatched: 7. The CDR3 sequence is CASRRTGVTGNTIYF. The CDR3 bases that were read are TGTGCCAGTAGGAGAACAGGGGTAACTGGAAACACC.

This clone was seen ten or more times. This CDR3 is CASSPGLADTDTQYF. The sequenced CDR3 bases are TGTGCCAGCAGCCCGGGACTAGCCGACACAGATACG. The rearrangement links TRBV7-2 to TRBJ2-3; 9 bases agree with TRBD2. The DNA ends 3 residues before the CDR3 does, and the rest of the CDR3 is filled in from the germline J gene. CDR3 size: 15 residues. V shed 5 bases, J shed 2 bases, and the junction held 5 bases outside the gene matches. From germline, CDR1 is SGHTA and CDR2 FQGNSA.

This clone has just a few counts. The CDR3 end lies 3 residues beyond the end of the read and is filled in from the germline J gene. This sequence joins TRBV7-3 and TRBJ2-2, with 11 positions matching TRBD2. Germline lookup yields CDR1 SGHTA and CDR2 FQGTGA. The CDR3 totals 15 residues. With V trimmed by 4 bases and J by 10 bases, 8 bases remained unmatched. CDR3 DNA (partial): TGTGCCAGCAGCTCCGTAACTAGCGGGAGAGAGGAG. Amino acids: CASSSVTSGREE. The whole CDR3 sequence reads CASSSVTSGREELFF.

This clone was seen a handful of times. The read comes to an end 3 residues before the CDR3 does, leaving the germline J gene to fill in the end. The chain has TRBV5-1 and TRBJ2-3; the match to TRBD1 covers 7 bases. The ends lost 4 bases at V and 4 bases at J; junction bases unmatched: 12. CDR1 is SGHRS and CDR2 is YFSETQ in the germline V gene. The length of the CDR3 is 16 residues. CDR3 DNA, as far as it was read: TGCGCCAGCAGCGGGAAACAGGGGTTACGCTCAGATACG. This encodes CASSGKQGLRSDT. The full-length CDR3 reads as CASSGKQGLRSDTQYF. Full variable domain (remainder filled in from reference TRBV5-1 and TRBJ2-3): KAGVTQTPRYLIKTRGQQVTLSCSPISGHRSVSWYQQTPGQGLQFLFEYFSETQRNKGNFPGRFSGRQFSNSRSEMNVSTLELGDSALYLCASSGKQGLRSDTQYFGPGTRLTVL.

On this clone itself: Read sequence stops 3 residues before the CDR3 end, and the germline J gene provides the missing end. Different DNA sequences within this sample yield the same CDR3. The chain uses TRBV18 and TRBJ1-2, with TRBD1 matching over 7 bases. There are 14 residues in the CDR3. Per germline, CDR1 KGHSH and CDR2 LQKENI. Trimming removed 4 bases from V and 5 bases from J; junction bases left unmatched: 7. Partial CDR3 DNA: TGTGCCAGCTCACTAGCCACAGGGGAGTATGGC. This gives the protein CASSLATGEYG. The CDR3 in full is CASSLATGEYGYTF.

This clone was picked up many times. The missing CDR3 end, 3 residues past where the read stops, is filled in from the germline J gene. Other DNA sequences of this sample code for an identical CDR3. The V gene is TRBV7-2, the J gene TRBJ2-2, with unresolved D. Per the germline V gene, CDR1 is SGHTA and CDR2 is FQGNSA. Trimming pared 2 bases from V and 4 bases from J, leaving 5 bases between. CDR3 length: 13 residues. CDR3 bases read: TGTGCCAGCAGCTTATCATCCACCGGGGAG. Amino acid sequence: CASSLSSTGE. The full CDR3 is CASSLSSTGELFF.

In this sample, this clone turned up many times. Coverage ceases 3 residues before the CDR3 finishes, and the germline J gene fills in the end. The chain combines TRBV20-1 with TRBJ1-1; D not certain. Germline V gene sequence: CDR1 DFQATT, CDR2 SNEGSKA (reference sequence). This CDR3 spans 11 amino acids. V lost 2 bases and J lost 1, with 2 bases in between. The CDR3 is CSARQNTEAFF. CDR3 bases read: TGCAGTGCTAGACAGAACACTGAA.

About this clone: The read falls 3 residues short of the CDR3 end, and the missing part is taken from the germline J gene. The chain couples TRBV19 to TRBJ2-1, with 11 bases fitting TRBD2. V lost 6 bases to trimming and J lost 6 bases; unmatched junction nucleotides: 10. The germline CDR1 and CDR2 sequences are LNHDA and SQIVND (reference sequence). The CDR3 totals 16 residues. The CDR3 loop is CASSALTSGVFNEQFF. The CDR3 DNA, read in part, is TGTGCCAGTAGCGCTCTGACTAGCGGGGTTTTCAATGAG.

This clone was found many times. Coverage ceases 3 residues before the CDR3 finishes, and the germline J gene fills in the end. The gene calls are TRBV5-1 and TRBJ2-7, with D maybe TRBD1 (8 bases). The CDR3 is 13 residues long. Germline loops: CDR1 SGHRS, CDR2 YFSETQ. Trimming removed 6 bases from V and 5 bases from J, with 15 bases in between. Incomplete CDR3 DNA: TGCGCCAGCACCACAGGGGGAGGGGACGAG. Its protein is CASTTGGGDE. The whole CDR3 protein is CASTTGGGDEQYF.

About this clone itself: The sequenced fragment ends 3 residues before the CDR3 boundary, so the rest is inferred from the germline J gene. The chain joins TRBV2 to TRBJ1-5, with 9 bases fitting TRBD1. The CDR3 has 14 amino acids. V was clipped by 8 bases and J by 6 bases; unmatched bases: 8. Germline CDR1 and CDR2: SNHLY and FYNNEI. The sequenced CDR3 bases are TGTGCCAGCGGACCCGGGACAGGGTTTCAGCCC. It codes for CASGPGTGFQP. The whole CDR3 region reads CASGPGTGFQPQHF.

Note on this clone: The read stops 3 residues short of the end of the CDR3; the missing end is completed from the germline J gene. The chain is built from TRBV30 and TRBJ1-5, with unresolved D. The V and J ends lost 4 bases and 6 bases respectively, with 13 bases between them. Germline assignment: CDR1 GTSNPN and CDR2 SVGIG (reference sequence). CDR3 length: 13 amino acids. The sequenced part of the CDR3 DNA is TGTGCCTGGACCGCTAAGGAGGGTCAGCCC. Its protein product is CAWTAKEGQP. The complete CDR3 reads CAWTAKEGQPQHF.

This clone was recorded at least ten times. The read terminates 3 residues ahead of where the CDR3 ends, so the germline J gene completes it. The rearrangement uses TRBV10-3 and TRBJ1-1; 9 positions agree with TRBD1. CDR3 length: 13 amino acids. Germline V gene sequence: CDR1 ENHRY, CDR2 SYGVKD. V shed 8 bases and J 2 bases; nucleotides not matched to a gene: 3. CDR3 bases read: TGTGCCATCGGGGACAGGGTAAACACTGAA. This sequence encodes CAIGDRVNTE. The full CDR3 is CAIGDRVNTEAFF.